One TCR beta chain is described in this entry. Looked up from germline, CDR1 is SEHNR and CDR2 is FQNEAQ (reference sequence). Trimming pared 6 bases from V and 7 bases from J, leaving 15 bases between. This CDR3 spans 13 amino acids. This sample was taken from a study of blood T cell repertoires in COVID-19. About the study: Samples of COVID-19 (acute and convalescent) were obtained from the United States, Italy and Spain.

Using immunoSEQ multiplex PCR, the repertoire was profiled, and TCRdb retains in-frame clones only, with some absent. The table records 150,000 to 200,000 clones, more than 70% of them present only once. This chain joins TRBV7-9 and TRBJ1-2, with D possibly being TRBD1 (6 bases). This TCR was recovered from a woman between 18 and 30 years old who had recovered from COVID-19. Sample: PBMCs or T cells enriched from blood (not recorded which). The CDR3 DNA sequence: TGTGCCAGCAGACAAACAGGGTCGGGTGGCTACACCTTC. Encoded protein: CASRQTGSGGYTF.